This T cell receptor (beta chain) is drawn from a study of blood T cell repertoires in COVID-19. Study summary: Nucleic acid was either cDNA or gDNA, and it came from T cells, B-cell-depleted T cells, or PBMCs.

Per the original methods: Amplifying reference gene primers gave estimates of nucleated cell counts. TCRdb's table, derived via immunoSEQ multiplex PCR, lists solely in-frame clones and lacks some. The D gene and trimming were derived from the DNA, and the V and J assignments and clone size from that table. The table shows about 82,000 clones, with around 83% occurring only once. The germline V gene encodes CDR1 SGHRS and CDR2 YFSETQ. The CDR3 spans 14 residues. With 7 bases clipped from V and 7 bases from J, the junction kept 10 bases outside the gene matches. The sequence derives from a woman aged 55-70 years with acute or convalescent COVID-19. Sequencing input: peripheral blood. The genes are TRBV5-1 and TRBJ1-4; 7 positions agree with TRBD1. The CDR3 loop reads CASSPTGTVEKLFF. The CDR3 DNA sequence: TGCGCCAGCTCTCCGACCGGGACAGTTGAAAAACTGTTTTTT. The full variable domain, with the rest looked up from reference TRBV5-1 and TRBJ1-4, is KAGVTQTPRYLIKTRGQQVTLSCSPISGHRSVSWYQQTPGQGLQFLFEYFSETQRNKGNFPGRFSGRQFSNSRSEMNVSTLELGDSALYLCASSPTGTVEKLFFGSGTQLSVL.